This T cell receptor (beta chain) is from a study of T cell responses to AZD1222 COVID-19 vaccine. Findings and limits, study-wide: The donors showed a predominance of white British ancestry and of females, with possible underestimation of clonal diversity. AZD1222 recipients seropositive at baseline numbered only 5 or 6. Regions 160-218 and 743-854 dominated among vaccine-associated CD4 TCRs spanning spike.

Using immunoSEQ multiplex PCR, the repertoire was profiled, and TCRdb retains in-frame clones only, with some absent. The profile shows 180,000 or so clones, 94% of them singletons. The V gene end was trimmed by 3 bases and the J gene end by 8 bases; junction bases not matched to a gene: 6. The CDR3 length is 15 residues. In germline, CDR1 is SGDLS, CDR2 YYNGEE. About this clone itself: Antigen specificity is unknown.

The V gene is TRBV9, the J gene TRBJ2-1, with 12 bases lining up with TRBD2. This clonotype originated in an adult in good health. Sequencing was performed on peripheral blood, taken on day 0 of AZD1222 vaccination. CDR3 loop: CASSAQLAGGHEQFF. Written as DNA, the CDR3 is TGTGCCAGCAGCGCTCAACTAGCGGGAGGACATGAGCAGTTCTTC.